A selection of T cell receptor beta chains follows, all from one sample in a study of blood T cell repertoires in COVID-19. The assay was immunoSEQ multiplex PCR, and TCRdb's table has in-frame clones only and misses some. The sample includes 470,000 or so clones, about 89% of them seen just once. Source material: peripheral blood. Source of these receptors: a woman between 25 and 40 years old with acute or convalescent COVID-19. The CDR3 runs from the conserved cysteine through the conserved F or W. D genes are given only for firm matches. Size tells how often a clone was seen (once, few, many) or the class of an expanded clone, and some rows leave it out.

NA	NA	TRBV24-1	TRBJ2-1	TGTGCCACCAGTGATGCTACGGACAATTACAATGAGCAGTTCTTC	CATSDATDNYNEQFF
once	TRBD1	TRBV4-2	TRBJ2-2	TGTGCCAGCAGCCAAGATAACTACAGGGGGACCGGGGAGCTGTTTTTT	CASSQDNYRGTGELFF
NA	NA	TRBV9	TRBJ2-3	TGTGCCAGCAGCGTCGGTCCAGGCGACACAGATACGCAGTATTTT	CASSVGPGDTDTQYF
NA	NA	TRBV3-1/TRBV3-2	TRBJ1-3	TGTGCCAGCAGTACAAATACCGGGGGCTCTGGAAACACCATATATTTT	CASSTNTGGSGNTIYF
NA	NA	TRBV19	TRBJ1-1	TGTGCCAGCCTTCGGGGGGGGTTGGGGACTGAAGCTTTCTTT	CASLRGGLGTEAFF
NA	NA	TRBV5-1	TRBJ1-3	TGCGCCAGCAGCTTGAGAGGTTCTGGAAACACCATATATTTT	CASSLRGSGNTIYF
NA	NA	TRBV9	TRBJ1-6	TGTGCCAGCAGCCCTGACAGCCTCTATAATTCACCCCTCCACTTT	CASSPDSLYNSPLHF
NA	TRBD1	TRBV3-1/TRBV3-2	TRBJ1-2	TGTGCCAGCAGCTCCAGACAGGGGGCACACTATGGCTACACCTTC	CASSSRQGAHYGYTF
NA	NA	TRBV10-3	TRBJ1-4	TGTGCCATCAGTGCCGGGACATCGGGAGGTAATGAAAAACTGTTTTTT	CAISAGTSGGNEKLFF
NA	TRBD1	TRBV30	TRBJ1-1	TGTGCCTGGAGGCGAAAGGGGGACAGGGGGCGTACCGCTGAAGCTTTCTTT	CAWRRKGDRGRTAEAFF
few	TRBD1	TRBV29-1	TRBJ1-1	TGCAGCGTTGAAACCGGGACAGGGAGAATGGCTTTCTTT	CSVETGTGRMAFF
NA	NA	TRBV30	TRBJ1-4	TGTGCCTGGAGTGCCTTCGGGGGGGCAGGGGAAAAACTGTTTTTT	CAWSAFGGAGEKLFF
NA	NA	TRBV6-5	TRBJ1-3	TGTGCCAGCAGTTACTCCCAGGGCGGCTCTGGAAACACCATATATTTT	CASSYSQGGSGNTIYF
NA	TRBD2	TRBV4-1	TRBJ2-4	TGCGCCAGCAGCCAAGGTGGGGGACTACGGGACATTCAGTACTTC	CASSQGGGLRDIQYF
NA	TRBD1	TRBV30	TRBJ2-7	TGTGCCTGGGGACAGGGTGAGCAGTACTTC	CAWGQGEQYF
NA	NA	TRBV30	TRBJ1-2	TGTGCTATTGGAGGCATTCCTGGCTACACCTTC	CAIGGIPGYTF
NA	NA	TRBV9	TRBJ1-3	TGTGCCAGCAGCGTAGACAGTGGAAACACCATATATTTT	CASSVDSGNTIYF
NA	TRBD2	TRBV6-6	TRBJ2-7	TGTGCCAGCACCGGGGGACTAGCCGCTTACGAGCAGTACTTC	CASTGGLAAYEQYF
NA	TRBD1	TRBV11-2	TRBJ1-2	TGTGCCAGCAGCTCCCGGGACAGGAACTATGGCTACACCTTC	CASSSRDRNYGYTF
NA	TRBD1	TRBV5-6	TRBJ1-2	TGTGCCAGCAGCTTGGCGGACAGGGGTCTCTATGGCTACACCTTC	CASSLADRGLYGYTF
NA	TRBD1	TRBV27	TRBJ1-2	TGTGCCAGCAGTCTCCTCGGGGCAGGGGGCGGCTACACCTTC	CASSLLGAGGGYTF
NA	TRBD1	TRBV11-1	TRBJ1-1	TGTGCCAGCAGCTTAGGGACAGGGAGCACTGAAGCTTTCTTT	CASSLGTGSTEAFF
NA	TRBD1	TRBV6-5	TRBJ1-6	TGTGCCAGCAGTTCACGATCGGACAGGGTGAATTCACCCCTCCACTTT	CASSSRSDRVNSPLHF
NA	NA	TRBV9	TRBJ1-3	TGTGCCAGCAGCGTACGGGGCGCGGGGGAGGACACCATATATTTT	CASSVRGAGEDTIYF
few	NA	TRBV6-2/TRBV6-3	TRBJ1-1	TGTGCCAGCAGTTACCCGACTAGTAGAAGCACTGAAGCTTTCTTT	CASSYPTSRSTEAFF
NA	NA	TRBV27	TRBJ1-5	TGTGCCAGCAGTCCGGGGGGCAATCAGCCCCAGCATTTT	CASSPGGNQPQHF
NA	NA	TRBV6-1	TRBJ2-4	TGTGCCAGCAGTGAAGAAGTTCGGTGGGCCAAAAACATTCAGTACTTC	CASSEEVRWAKNIQYF
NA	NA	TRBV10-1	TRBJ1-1	TGCGCCAGCGCGATACAAGCTTTCTTT	CASAIQAFF
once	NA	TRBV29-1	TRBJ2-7	TGCAGCGTCCAACGGTCGGGAGACGAGCAGTACTTC	CSVQRSGDEQYF
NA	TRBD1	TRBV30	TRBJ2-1	TGTGCCTGGAGCCTCACAGGGGGTGAGCAGTTCTTC	CAWSLTGGEQFF
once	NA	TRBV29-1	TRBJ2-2	TGCAGCGTTGTTCCCCGGGGGGCCAACACCGGGGAGCTGTTTTTT	CSVVPRGANTGELFF
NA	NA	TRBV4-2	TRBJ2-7	TGTGCCAGCAGCCAAGTCTCCTGGCCACGCGGGGGCCCCACCTACGAGCAGTACTTC	CASSQVSWPRGGPTYEQYF
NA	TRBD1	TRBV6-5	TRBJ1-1	TGTGCCAGCAGCCTACGGACAGGGGAGAACACTGAAGCTTTCTTT	CASSLRTGENTEAFF
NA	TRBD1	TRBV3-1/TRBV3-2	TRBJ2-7	TGTGCCAGCAGCCAATGGACAGGGTCGGGGGAGCAGTACTTC	CASSQWTGSGEQYF
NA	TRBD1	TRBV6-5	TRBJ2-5	TGTGCCAGCAGTTACCTCCAGGGGGTCGAGACCCAGTACTTC	CASSYLQGVETQYF
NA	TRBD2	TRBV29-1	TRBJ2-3	TGCAGCGTTGTTACTAGCGGGGGACCCAGCGGGGGAGATACGCAGTATTTT	CSVVTSGGPSGGDTQYF
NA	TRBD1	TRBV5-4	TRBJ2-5	TGTGCCAGCAGCTGGGACAGTTATGTTTTGGAGACCCAGTACTTC	CASSWDSYVLETQYF
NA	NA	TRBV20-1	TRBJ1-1	TGCAGTGCTAGCCTCGGGAGAGAAGCTTTCTTT	CSASLGREAFF
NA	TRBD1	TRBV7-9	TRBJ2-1	TGTGCCAGCAGCTTTGGACAGGGCGATGCCGATGAGCAGTTCTTC	CASSFGQGDADEQFF
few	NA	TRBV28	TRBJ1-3	TGTGCCAGCAGTTTACCTCGGACAGTCTCTGGAAACACCATATATTTT	CASSLPRTVSGNTIYF
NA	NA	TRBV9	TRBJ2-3	TGTGCCAGCAGCTCGGGCCCCGGGGTAGATACGCAGTATTTT	CASSSGPGVDTQYF
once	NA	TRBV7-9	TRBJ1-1	TGTGCCAGCAGCTTAGGGGGGGAACGCCGAGCTTTCTTT	CASSLGGERRAFF
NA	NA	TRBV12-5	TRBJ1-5	TGTGCTAGTGGACTCCTACAGAACAATCAGCCCCAGCATTTT	CASGLLQNNQPQHF
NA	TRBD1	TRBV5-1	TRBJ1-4	TGCGCCAGCAGCTGGGGTGGGGGACAGGGTAATGAAAAACTGTTTTTT	CASSWGGGQGNEKLFF